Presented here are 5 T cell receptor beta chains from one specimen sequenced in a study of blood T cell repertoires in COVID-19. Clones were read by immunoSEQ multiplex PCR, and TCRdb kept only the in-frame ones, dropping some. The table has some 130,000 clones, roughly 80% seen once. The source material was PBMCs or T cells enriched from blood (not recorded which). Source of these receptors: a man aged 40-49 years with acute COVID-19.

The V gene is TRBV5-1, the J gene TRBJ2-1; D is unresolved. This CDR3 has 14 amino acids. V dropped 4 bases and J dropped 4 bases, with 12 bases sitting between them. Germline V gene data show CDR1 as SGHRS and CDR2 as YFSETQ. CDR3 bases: TGCGCCAGCAGCCCGAGGTTTGAATACAATGAGCAGTTCTTC. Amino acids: CASSPRFEYNEQFF.

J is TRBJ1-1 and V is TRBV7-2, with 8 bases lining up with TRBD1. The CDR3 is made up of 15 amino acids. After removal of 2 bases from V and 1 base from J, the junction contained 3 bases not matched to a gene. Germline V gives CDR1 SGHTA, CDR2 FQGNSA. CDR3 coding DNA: TGTGCCAGCAGCTTAACAGGGACAGGGAACACTGAAGCTTTCTTT. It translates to CASSLTGTGNTEAFF.

CDR3 protein: CASSLEAGGGYTF. The CDR3 DNA follows: TGCGCCAGCAGCTTGGAGGCAGGGGGCGGCTACACCTTC. This chain joins TRBV5-1 and TRBJ1-2; 8 bases map to TRBD1. The germline gives CDR1 SGHRS, CDR2 YFSETQ. The CDR3 is 13 amino acids. The V and J ends lost 0 bases and 8 bases, in that order; junction bases with no gene match: 3.

Here the CDR3 reads CASSLTGTSKNIQYF. CDR3 nucleotides: TGCGCCAGCAGCTTGACTGGGACATCCAAAAACATTCAGTACTTC. The chain joins TRBV5-1 to TRBJ2-4, with a weak D call TRBD1 (6 bases). Germline-derived CDR1 and CDR2 are SGHRS and YFSETQ. The length of the CDR3 is 15 residues. V lost 1 base, J lost 2 bases, and 10 bases lay in between.

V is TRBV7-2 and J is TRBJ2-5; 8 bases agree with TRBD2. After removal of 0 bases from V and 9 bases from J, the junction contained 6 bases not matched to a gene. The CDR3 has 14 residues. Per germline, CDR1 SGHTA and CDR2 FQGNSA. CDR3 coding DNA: TGTGCCAGCAGCTTAGCGCAAGGGACTAGTTCCCAGTACTTC. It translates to CASSLAQGTSSQYF. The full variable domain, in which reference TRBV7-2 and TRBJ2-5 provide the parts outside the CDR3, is GAGVSQSPSNKVTEKGKDVELRCDPISGHTALYWYRQSLGQGLEFLIYFQGNSAPDKSGLPSDRFSAERTGGSVSTLTIQRTQQEDSAVYLCASSLAQGTSSQYFGPGTRLLVL.